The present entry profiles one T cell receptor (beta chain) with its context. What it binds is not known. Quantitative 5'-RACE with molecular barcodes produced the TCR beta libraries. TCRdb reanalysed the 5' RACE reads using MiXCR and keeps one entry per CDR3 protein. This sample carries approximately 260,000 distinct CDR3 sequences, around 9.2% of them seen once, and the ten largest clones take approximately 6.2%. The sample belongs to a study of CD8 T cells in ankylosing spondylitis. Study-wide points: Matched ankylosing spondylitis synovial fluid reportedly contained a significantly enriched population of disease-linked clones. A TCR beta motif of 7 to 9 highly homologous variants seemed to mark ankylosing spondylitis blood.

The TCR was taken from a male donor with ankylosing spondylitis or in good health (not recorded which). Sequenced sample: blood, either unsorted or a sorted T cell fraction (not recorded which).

This CDR3 is CASSPKREFYNEQFF. DNA for the CDR3: TGTGCCAGCTCACCAAAGCGGGAGTTTTACAATGAGCAGTTCTTC. The chain uses TRBV18 and TRBJ2-1; 8 bases map to TRBD2. CDR3 length equals 15 residues. The junction had 4 bases not matched to a gene; V was cut back by 2 bases and J by 4 bases. The V gene's germline CDR1 is KGHSH and CDR2 LQKENI.